This passage covers 18 T cell receptor beta chains from one sample sequenced in a study of Graves' ophthalmopathy and Graves' hyperthyroidism. Scientists amplified the TCR beta CDR3 regions from RNA transcripts. First-round RT-PCR relied on HTBI primers, and a second-round multiplex PCR came next. TCRdb re-derived calls from the multiplex PCR reads in MiXCR, one entry per CDR3 protein. The data hold roughly 170,000 distinct CDR3 sequences, with around two fifths observed a single time. Sequenced input: peripheral blood. The receptors stem from a young man with Graves' ophthalmopathy.

This clonotype has a count of ten or more. The rearrangement joins TRBV27 to TRBJ2-5; no definite D call. V gave up 2 bases and J gave up 0 bases, with 10 bases separating them. Germline V gene lookup returns CDR1 MNHEY and CDR2 SMNVEV (reference sequence). The CDR3 totals 15 residues. The CDR3 region is CASSLPRPNQETQYF. CDR3 coding DNA: TGTGCCAGCAGTTTACCTCGTCCGAACCAAGAGACCCAGTACTTC.

The V and J genes are TRBV20-1 and TRBJ2-5; tentative D call: TRBD2 (6 bases). The CDR3 runs to 14 residues. Germline CDR1 is DFQATT and CDR2 is SNEGSKA (reference sequence). Trimming pared 6 bases from V and 5 bases from J, leaving 19 bases between. The CDR3 is CSASSLAIGETQYF. The CDR3 nucleotides read TGCAGTGCATCCTCCCTAGCGATCGGGGAGACCCAGTACTTC.

This chain joins TRBV6-2 or TRBV6-3 and TRBJ1-5; 7 bases agree with TRBD1. The CDR3 consists of 18 residues. After removal of 0 bases from V and 0 bases from J, the junction contained 8 bases not matched to a gene. Germline CDR1 and CDR2: MNHEY and SVGEGT. CDR3 sequence reads: CASSYSGQGDVSNQPQHF. The DNA for the CDR3 is TGTGCCAGCAGTTACTCGGGGCAGGGGGACGTTAGCAATCAGCCCCAGCATTTT.

This clonotype was counted many times. The chain combines TRBV6-2 or TRBV6-3 with TRBJ1-2; TRBD1 matches at 12 bases. The CDR3 contains 16 residues. V trimming: 7 bases; J trimming: 4 bases; junction bases outside the gene matches: 10. In germline, CDR1 is MNHEY, CDR2 SVGEGT. CDR3 loop: CASTRDRGRVGYGYTF. The CDR3 DNA reads TGTGCCAGCACCCGGGACAGGGGGCGCGTTGGCTATGGCTACACCTTC.

This clonotype was counted at least ten times. The V call is TRBV29-1, the J call TRBJ1-1, with 11 bases that match TRBD1. Germline CDR1 reads SQVTM; CDR2 reads ANQGSEA. This CDR3 has 12 residues. The trim removed 8 bases at V and 8 bases at J, leaving 7 bases unmatched. CDR3 residues: CSTGQGALEAFF. The CDR3 DNA is TGCAGCACCGGACAGGGGGCGTTGGAAGCTTTCTTT.

This clonotype occurred many times. The V and J genes are TRBV7-9 and TRBJ2-4; D is unresolved. Trimming took off 5 bases at V and 0 bases at J, with 5 bases between the two ends. CDR1 and CDR2 (germline): SEHNR, FQNEAQ (reference sequence). This CDR3 contains 13 residues. The CDR3 protein is CASSQVAKNIQYF. CDR3 nucleotides: TGTGCCAGCAGCCAAGTAGCCAAAAACATTCAGTACTTC.

This clonotype was found many times. Its ends do not fully match the called genes, so a read error is possible. This chain links TRBV19 with TRBJ1-6, with 12 bases identical to TRBD1. This CDR3 contains 16 residues. In germline, CDR1 is LNHDA, CDR2 SQIVND (reference sequence). The CDR3 DNA follows: TGTACCAGTCGGGACAGGGGGCGCGGGGATAATTCACCCCTCCACTTT. Translated: CTSRDRGRGDNSPLHF.

The V call is TRBV6-1, the J call TRBJ2-7; D gene uncertain. The CDR3 is made up of 11 amino acids. V dropped 8 bases and J dropped 2 bases, with 7 bases sitting between them. The germline gives CDR1 MNHNS, CDR2 SASEGT. CDR3 nucleotide sequence: TGTGCCAGCCAGGTTGCCTACGAGCAGTACTTC. This sequence encodes CASQVAYEQYF.

The chain joins TRBV12-3 or TRBV12-4 to TRBJ1-3, with D unresolved. Trimming left V 7 bases short and J 0 bases short, with 10 bases between. The CDR3 is made up of 14 amino acids. CDR3 residues: CASTLGPSGNTIYF. CDR3 nucleotide sequence: TGTGCCAGCACCCTGGGCCCCTCTGGAAACACCATATATTTT.

V usage is TRBV30 and J usage is TRBJ1-1, with 8 bases fitting TRBD1. CDR1 GTSNPN and CDR2 SVGIG come from the germline V gene (reference sequence). V shed 2 bases, J shed 2 bases, and the junction held 7 bases outside the gene matches. This CDR3 region has 15 residues. CDR3 in DNA: TGTGCCTGGAGTCTACCACAGGGGGTAAACACTGAAGCTTTCTTT. It encodes CAWSLPQGVNTEAFF.

V usage is TRBV7-6 and J usage is TRBJ2-7; D not resolved. The length of the CDR3 is 13 residues. Germline V gene lookup returns CDR1 SGHVS and CDR2 FNYEAQ. With 2 bases removed from V and 6 bases from J, the gap between germline ends came to 11 bases. The CDR3 region is CASSLWVGSEQYF. In nucleotides, the CDR3 is TGTGCCAGCAGCTTATGGGTAGGGTCCGAGCAGTACTTC. The full variable domain, rest sourced from reference TRBV7-6 and TRBJ2-7, is GAGVSQSPRYKVTKRGQDVALRCDPISGHVSLYWYRQALGQGPEFLTYFNYEAQQDKSGLPNDRFSAERPEGSISTLTIQRTEQRDSAMYRCASSLWVGSEQYFGPGTRLTVT.

The V call is TRBV6-2 or TRBV6-3, the J call TRBJ1-1, with a tentative D call TRBD1 (6 bases). This CDR3 has 15 residues. CDR1 is MNHEY and CDR2 is SVGEGT in the germline V gene. Trimming pared 5 bases from V and 4 bases from J, leaving 17 bases between. The CDR3: CASSRSGGGTTEAFF. DNA of the CDR3: TGTGCCAGCAGTCGCAGCGGAGGGGGTACCACTGAAGCTTTCTTT.

This clonotype was recorded many times. CDR3 in amino acids: CAISEQNSGANVLTF. The CDR3 DNA reads as TGTGCCATCAGTGAGCAAAACTCTGGGGCCAACGTCCTGACTTTC. J is TRBJ2-6 and V is TRBV10-3; D unresolved. CDR3 size: 15 residues. V gave up 2 bases and J gave up 0 bases, with 5 bases separating them. Germline loops: CDR1 ENHRY, CDR2 SYGVKD.

The rearrangement uses TRBV12-3 or TRBV12-4 and TRBJ1-1; 10 nucleotides match TRBD1. V dropped 4 bases and J dropped 4; count of bases not matched to a gene: 9. The CDR3 consists of 16 residues. CDR3 coding DNA: TGTGCCAGCAGTTCTAGTCTGGGGGACAGGGGCACTGAAGCTTTCTTT. This translates into CASSSSLGDRGTEAFF.

The chain combines TRBV6-4 with TRBJ2-7; the D gene could be TRBD1 or TRBD2 (5 bases each). Trimming removed 7 bases from V and 3 bases from J, with 16 bases in between. The length of the CDR3 is 14 residues. Germline V CDR1 and CDR2: MRHNA, SNTAGT. CDR3 in DNA: TGTGCCAGCAATATCCGGGACGGTAACTACGAGCAGTACTTC. Translation gives CASNIRDGNYEQYF.

The sample holds many counts of this clonotype. This chain links TRBV12-3 or TRBV12-4 with TRBJ1-2; maybe TRBD1 (5 bases). The CDR3 covers 12 residues. Trimming removed 6 bases from V and 4 bases from J, with 9 bases in between. The chain's CDR3 is CASRLDSYGYTF. In DNA form, the CDR3 reads TGTGCCAGCAGGCTAGACAGCTATGGCTACACCTTC.

This clonotype was counted a few times. The chain employs TRBV12-3 or TRBV12-4 and TRBJ2-7, with D possibly being TRBD1 (6 bases). The CDR3 sequence is 13 residues long. V dropped 4 bases and J dropped 3 bases, with 10 bases sitting between them. The CDR3 protein is CASSWRTDYEQYF. The CDR3 DNA reads TGTGCCAGCAGTTGGAGGACAGACTACGAGCAGTACTTC.

This clonotype was counted ten times or more. The chain couples TRBV19 to TRBJ1-5; no clear D gene. Germline CDR1 LNHDA, CDR2 SQIVND (reference sequence). V was clipped by 5 bases and J by 0 bases, with 11 bases between them. This CDR3 contains 15 residues. CDR3 sequence reads: CASSLAGNSNQPQHF. As DNA, the CDR3 is TGTGCCAGTAGTTTGGCAGGCAATAGCAATCAGCCCCAGCATTTT.